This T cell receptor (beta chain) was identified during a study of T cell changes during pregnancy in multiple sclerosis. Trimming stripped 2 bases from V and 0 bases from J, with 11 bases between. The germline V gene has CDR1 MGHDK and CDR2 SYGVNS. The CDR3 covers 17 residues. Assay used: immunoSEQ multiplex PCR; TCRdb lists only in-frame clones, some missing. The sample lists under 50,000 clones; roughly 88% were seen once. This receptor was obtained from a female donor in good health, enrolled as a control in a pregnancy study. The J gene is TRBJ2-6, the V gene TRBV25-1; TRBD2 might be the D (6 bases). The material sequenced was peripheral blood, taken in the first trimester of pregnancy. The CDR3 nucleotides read TGTGCCAGCAGTGAAGGGACTGAAAACTCTGGGGCCAACGTCCTGACTTTC. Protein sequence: CASSEGTENSGANVLTF. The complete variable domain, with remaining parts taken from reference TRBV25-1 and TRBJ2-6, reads EADIYQTPRYLVIGTGKKITLECSQTMGHDKMYWYQQDPGMELHLIHYSYGVNSTEKGDLSSESTVSRIRTEHFPLTLESARPSHTSQYLCASSEGTENSGANVLTFGAGSRLTVL.